The rows below give T cell receptor beta chains drawn from one sample of a study of T cell responses to AZD1222 COVID-19 vaccine. Assay used: immunoSEQ multiplex PCR; TCRdb lists only in-frame clones, some missing. Here the sample spans over 85,000 clones, around 90% being singletons. The sequencing here drew on peripheral blood, taken on day 0 of AZD1222 vaccination. Receptors were obtained from an adult in good health. CDR3s leave out the opening cysteine and the closing phenylalanine or tryptophan. The size field is filled for only some rows; it gives once, few, many or a size class.

>TRBJ1-2|once|TRBV7-3
ASSLTGQGVTGYT
>TRBJ2-1|once|TRBV27
ASSSGSSYNEQF
>TRBJ1-1|NA|TRBV7-9
ASSSPLGVNTEAF
>TRBJ2-7|few|TRBV11-2
ASRDSSSYEQY
>TRBJ1-3|NA|TRBV5-6
ASSLSGISGNTIY
>TRBJ2-7|NA|TRBV19
ASSIEGSLTPYEQY
>TRBJ1-4|NA|TRBV19
ASSTPTGTSTNEKLF
>TRBJ1-1|NA|TRBV14
ASSHQGFEVVGAF
>TRBJ1-5|NA|TRBV2
ASRGVASNQPQH
>TRBJ1-4|NA|TRBV3-1/TRBV3-2
ASSLSPGLLF
>TRBJ2-7|NA|TRBV6-2/TRBV6-3
ASSYPAGEQY
>TRBJ2-7|NA|TRBV5-5
ASSHSGTAYEQY
>TRBJ1-3|few|TRBV2
ASRGVGNTIY
>TRBJ1-3|NA|TRBV19
ASSIFGGNSGNTIY
>TRBJ2-5|NA|TRBV4-1
ASRRLAGGGETQY
>TRBJ2-1|once|TRBV27
ASSLSGAAYNEQF
>TRBJ2-3|NA|TRBV4-3
ASSQGASGPTDTQY
>TRBJ2-7|NA|TRBV7-9
ASRPTESYEQY
>TRBJ2-2|NA|TRBV5-1
ASAGTLNTGELF
>TRBJ2-3|NA|TRBV25-1
ASRDDRGLADTQY
>TRBJ2-3|NA|TRBV3-1/TRBV3-2
ASSQHGGTPRTDTQY
>TRBJ2-6|NA|TRBV4-3
ASSQDPEKTSGVTGANVLT
>TRBJ1-2|NA|TRBV6-1
ASSELRTPYGYT
>TRBJ1-1|NA|TRBV18
ASSGTASGEAF
>TRBJ1-4|NA|TRBV12-3/TRBV12-4
ASTLFKKLF
>TRBJ1-2|NA|TRBV3-1/TRBV3-2
ASSPGEFFGYT
>TRBJ2-3|NA|TRBV5-1
ASSPQTSGGTQY
>TRBJ1-5|NA|TRBV20-1
SARAPPQH
>TRBJ2-7|NA|TRBV27
ASSLSGRGREQY
>TRBJ1-2|NA|TRBV19
ASSPGVRGYT
>TRBJ2-2|NA|TRBV11-1
ASSYRTGNTGELF
>TRBJ1-4|NA|TRBV27
ASSLGQGNHNEKLF
>TRBJ1-1|few|TRBV9
ASSVDGPGTEAF
>TRBJ1-6|NA|TRBV7-2
ASSLASSRTDYNSPLH
>TRBJ1-6|NA|TRBV19
ASSPGTGFGNSPLH
>TRBJ2-5|NA|TRBV5-1
ASSRREGKETQY
>TRBJ2-3|NA|TRBV7-2
ASTYSSGGHGAQY
>TRBJ1-1|NA|TRBV5-1
ASSLVDTEAF
>TRBJ1-2|NA|TRBV30
AWSSQEIPGANYGYT
>TRBJ2-7|NA|TRBV9
ASSVAASRDYEQY
>TRBJ1-1|once|TRBV7-3
ASSLGLGSEAF
>TRBJ1-4|NA|TRBV4-3
ASSQGGRDRDNEKLF
>TRBJ1-1|NA|TRBV19
ASSPRPNGNTEAF
>TRBJ1-2|NA|TRBV5-8
ASSLSGRGIYGYT
>TRBJ2-7|NA|TRBV5-4
ASSLGLAGGIGNEQY
>TRBJ2-1|NA|TRBV3-1/TRBV3-2
ASSQDSGLAGFGEQF
>TRBJ2-1|NA|TRBV11-2
ASSLSGGIYNEQF
>TRBJ1-1|NA|TRBV6-5
ASSFRGREEAF
>TRBJ1-2|NA|TRBV11-2
ASSLDGGTGNRGYT
>TRBJ2-2|NA|TRBV12-5
ASGDRYLMGLAGGNNYKTGELF
>TRBJ2-7|NA|TRBV5-1
ASSPGGQGLEQY
>TRBJ2-5|NA|TRBV6-5
ASSYQGGKTQY
>TRBJ1-1|NA|TRBV6-5
ASIGQTKAEAF
>TRBJ1-2|NA|TRBV6-2/TRBV6-3
ASSKGQGART
>TRBJ1-4|NA|TRBV6-5
ASRDTGMTEKLF
>TRBJ1-2|NA|TRBV18
ASSPGHRANYGYT
>TRBJ1-1|NA|TRBV27
ASRTLNTEAF
>TRBJ2-5|NA|TRBV7-7
ASSSGTGSQETQY
>TRBJ1-2|NA|TRBV15
ATSPPGYGYT
>TRBJ1-2|NA|TRBV29-1
SVVGAGVEDNYGYT